This record covers a single T cell receptor beta chain. What it binds is not known. The table came from immunoSEQ multiplex PCR; TCRdb's copy has only in-frame clones and leaves some out. Seen here are about 83,000 clones, about 86% observed once, and the top ten hold 1.5% to 2%. This specimen comes from a study of OX40 agonist ivuxolimab in advanced cancers. Whole-study findings and limits: Some of the lowest clonal expansion was seen in partial responders at 0.1-3.0 mg/kg.

V lost 0 bases to trimming and J lost 3 bases, with 9 bases between them. Germline-derived CDR1 and CDR2 are KGHSH and LQKENI. This CDR3 has 14 residues. The chain couples TRBV18 to TRBJ2-7, with a possible D match to TRBD2 (5 bases). The source is an adult with an advanced solid tumor such as melanoma, head and neck, liver or kidney cancer. The source was CD4+ or CD8+ T cells sorted from blood, collected in a trial of the OX40 agonist ivuxolimab. The DNA of the CDR3 is TGTGCCAGCTCACCACCGGACGGACTCTACGAGCAGTACTTC. Encoded protein: CASSPPDGLYEQYF.